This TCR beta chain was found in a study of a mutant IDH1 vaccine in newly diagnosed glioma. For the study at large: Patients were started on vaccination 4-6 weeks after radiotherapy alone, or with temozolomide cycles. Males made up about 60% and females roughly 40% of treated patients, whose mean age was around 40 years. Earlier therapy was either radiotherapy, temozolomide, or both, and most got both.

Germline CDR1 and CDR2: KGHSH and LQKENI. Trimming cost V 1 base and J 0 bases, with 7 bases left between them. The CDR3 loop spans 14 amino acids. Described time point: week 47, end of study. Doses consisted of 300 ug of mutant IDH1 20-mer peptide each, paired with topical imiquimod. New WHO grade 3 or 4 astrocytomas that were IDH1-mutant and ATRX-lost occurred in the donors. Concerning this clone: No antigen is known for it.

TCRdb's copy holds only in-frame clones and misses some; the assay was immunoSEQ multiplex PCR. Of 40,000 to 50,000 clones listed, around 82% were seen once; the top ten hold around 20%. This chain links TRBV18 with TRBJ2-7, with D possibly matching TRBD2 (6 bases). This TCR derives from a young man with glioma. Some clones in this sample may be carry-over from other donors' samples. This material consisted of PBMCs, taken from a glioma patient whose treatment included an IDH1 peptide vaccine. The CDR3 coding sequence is TGTGCCAGCTCACCACAGGAGGGCTCCTACGAGCAGTACTTC. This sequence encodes CASSPQEGSYEQYF.